This is a list of T cell receptor beta chains from one sample in a study of technical replicates of blood from a handful of donors. Data came from immunoSEQ multiplex PCR; TCRdb stores just in-frame clones and leaves some out. Here the sample spans about 74,000 clones, 95% being singletons. The sequenced sample consisted of T cells isolated from PBMCs. These TCRs come from a human donor in good health. Both conserved end residues are part of each CDR3. Each record gives: CDR3 protein, CDR3 DNA, CDR3 length, V gene, clone size, D gene, J gene. D genes are given only for firm matches. Expanded clones are given a class, and other clones once, few, many or no size at all.

CASSVGQGGNQPQHF,TGTGCCAGCAGCGTGGGACAGGGGGGCAATCAGCCCCAGCATTTT,15,TRBV9,NA,TRBD1,TRBJ1-5
CASGLVLNRGMNTEAFF,TGTGCTAGTGGTTTGGTCCTCAACAGGGGAATGAACACTGAAGCTTTCTTT,17,TRBV12-5,NA,TRBD1,TRBJ1-1
CASSAGGWMNEKLFF,TGTGCCAGCAGCGCCGGGGGTTGGATGAATGAAAAACTGTTTTTT,15,TRBV9,NA,NA,TRBJ1-4
CASSLVSGELFF,TGTGCCAGCAGCTTAGTCTCCGGGGAGCTGTTTTTT,12,TRBV7-6,NA,NA,TRBJ2-2
CASSSGGGTGTNEQFF,TGCGCCAGCAGCAGTGGTGGAGGGACAGGGACCAATGAGCAGTTCTTC,16,TRBV5-1,NA,TRBD1,TRBJ2-1
CASSSKASANQNEQFF,TGTGCCAGCAGTTCCAAAGCTAGCGCAAACCAGAATGAGCAGTTCTTC,16,TRBV28,once,NA,TRBJ2-1
CASSFSGTKGTQYF,TGTGCCAGCAGCTTCTCCGGGACTAAGGGAACCCAGTACTTC,14,TRBV5-4,NA,TRBD2,TRBJ2-5
CASSFTNSYEQYF,TGTGCCAGCAGTTTCACAAATTCCTACGAGCAGTACTTC,13,TRBV28,NA,NA,TRBJ2-7
CASSYCEWREGSSGGTQYF,TGTGCCAGCAGTTACTGTGAGTGGCGGGAGGGGTCCAGCGGGGGGACCCAGTACTTC,19,TRBV6-8,NA,TRBD2,TRBJ2-5
CASSLTGQDNSPLHF,TGTGCCAGCAGCTTAACGGGGCAGGATAATTCACCCCTCCACTTT,15,TRBV7-3,NA,NA,TRBJ1-6
CASSSRELGGNNEQFF,TGTGCCAGCAGCTCCCGGGAACTGGGGGGGAACAATGAGCAGTTCTTC,16,TRBV7-9,NA,TRBD2,TRBJ2-1
CASSVNSGGPYNEQFF,TGCGCCAGCAGCGTCAACAGCGGGGGACCGTACAATGAGCAGTTCTTC,16,TRBV5-1,NA,TRBD2,TRBJ2-1
CASNGDWVTGNTIYF,TGTGCCAGCAACGGGGATTGGGTCACTGGAAACACCATATATTTT,15,TRBV2,NA,NA,TRBJ1-3
CASSFVAGMNTEAFF,TGTGCCAGCAGTTTCGTGGCAGGGATGAACACTGAAGCTTTCTTT,15,TRBV27,NA,NA,TRBJ1-1
CASRIAPSGRRVYEQYF,TGCGCCAGCAGAATTGCCCCTAGCGGGAGGAGGGTATACGAGCAGTACTTC,17,TRBV10-1,NA,TRBD2,TRBJ2-7
CASSDCYRGSDEAFF,TGTGCCAGCAGTGACTGTTACAGGGGTTCAGATGAAGCTTTCTTT,15,TRBV6-4,once,TRBD1,TRBJ1-1
CASSSGTKAYEQYF,TGTGCCAGCAGCAGCGGGACAAAGGCCTACGAGCAGTACTTC,14,TRBV7-9,once,NA,TRBJ2-7
CASRQASISEQFF,TGTGCCAGCAGGCAGGCTAGCATCAGTGAGCAGTTCTTC,13,TRBV7-9,NA,NA,TRBJ2-1
CASSPGSSHTEAFF,TGTGCCAGTAGTCCCGGTTCTTCGCACACTGAAGCTTTCTTT,14,TRBV19,NA,NA,TRBJ1-1
CASSPREYNEQFF,TGTGCCAGCTCACCGCGGGAGTACAATGAGCAGTTCTTC,13,TRBV18,NA,TRBD2,TRBJ2-1
CASSYTDGLTDTQYF,TGTGCCAGCAGTTACACGGACGGACTCACAGATACGCAGTATTTT,15,TRBV6-5,NA,NA,TRBJ2-3
CASSYSGLSGNTIYF,TGTGCCAGCAGTTACTCCGGACTCTCTGGAAACACCATATATTTT,15,TRBV6-6,NA,NA,TRBJ1-3